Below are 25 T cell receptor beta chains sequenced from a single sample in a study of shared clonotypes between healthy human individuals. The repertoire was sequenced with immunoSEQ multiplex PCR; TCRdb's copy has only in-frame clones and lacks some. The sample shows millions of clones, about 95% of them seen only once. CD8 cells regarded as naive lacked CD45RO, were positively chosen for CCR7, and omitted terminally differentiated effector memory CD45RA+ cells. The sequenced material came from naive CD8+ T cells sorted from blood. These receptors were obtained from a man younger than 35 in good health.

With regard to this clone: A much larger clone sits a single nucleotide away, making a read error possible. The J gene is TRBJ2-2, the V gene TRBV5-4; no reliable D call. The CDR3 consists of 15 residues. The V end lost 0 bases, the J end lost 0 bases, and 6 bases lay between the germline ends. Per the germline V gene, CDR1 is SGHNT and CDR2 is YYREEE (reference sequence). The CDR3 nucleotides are TGTGCCAGCAGCTTGGACAGATCGAACACCGGGGAGCTGTTTTTT. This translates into CASSLDRSNTGELFF. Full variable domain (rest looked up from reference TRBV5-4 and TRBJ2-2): ETGVTQSPTHLIKTRGQQVTLRCSSQSGHNTVSWYQQALGQGPQFIFQYYREEENGRGNFPPRFSGLQFPNYSSELNVNALELDDSALYLCASSLDRSNTGELFFGEGSRLTVL.

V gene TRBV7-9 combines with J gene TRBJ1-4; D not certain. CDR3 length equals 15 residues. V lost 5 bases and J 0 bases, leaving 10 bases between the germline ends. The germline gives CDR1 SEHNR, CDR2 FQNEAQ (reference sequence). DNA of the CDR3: TGTGCCAGCAGCACTCCTAGGCCAACTAATGAAAAACTGTTTTTT. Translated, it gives CASSTPRPTNEKLFF.

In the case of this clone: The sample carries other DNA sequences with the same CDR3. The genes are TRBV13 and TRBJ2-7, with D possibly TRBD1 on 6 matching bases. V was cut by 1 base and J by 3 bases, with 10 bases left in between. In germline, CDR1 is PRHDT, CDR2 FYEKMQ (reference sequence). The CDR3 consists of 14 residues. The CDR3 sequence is CASSLAGASYEQYF. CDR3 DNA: TGTGCCAGCAGCTTAGCAGGGGCGAGCTACGAGCAGTACTTC.

The CDR3 here is CASSLVPSGGQGDTQYF. CDR3 DNA sequence: TGCGCCAGCAGCTTGGTGCCTAGCGGGGGGCAAGGAGATACGCAGTATTTT. The V gene is TRBV5-1, the J gene TRBJ2-3; TRBD2 matches at 11 bases. CDR3 length: 17 residues. Germline lookup yields CDR1 SGHRS and CDR2 YFSETQ. Germline trimming cut 0 bases from V and 5 bases from J; bases unmatched to any gene: 8.

CDR3 region: CASSISPGLDYEQYF. The CDR3 region has the DNA TGTGCCAGCAGCATTTCTCCCGGACTAGACTACGAGCAGTACTTC. V gene TRBV5-6 combines with J gene TRBJ2-7; 7 bases fit TRBD2. CDR1 and CDR2 (germline): SGHDT, YYEEEE. The CDR3 is 15 residues long. Losses at the gene ends were 4 bases for V and 3 bases for J; bases not matched to a gene: 10. Combining the CDR3 with reference TRBV5-6 and TRBJ2-7 gives the whole variable domain DAGVTQSPTHLIKTRGQQVTLRCSPKSGHDTVSWYQQALGQGPQFIFQYYEEEERQRGNFPDRFSGHQFPNYSSELNVNALLLGDSALYLCASSISPGLDYEQYFGPGTRLTVT.

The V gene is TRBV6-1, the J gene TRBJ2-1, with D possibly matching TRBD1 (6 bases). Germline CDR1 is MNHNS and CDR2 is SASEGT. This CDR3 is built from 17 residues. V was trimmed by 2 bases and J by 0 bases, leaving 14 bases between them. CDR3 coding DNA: TGTGCCAGCAGTGAATACGGCCAGGGGAGCTCCTACAATGAGCAGTTCTTC. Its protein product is CASSEYGQGSSYNEQFF.

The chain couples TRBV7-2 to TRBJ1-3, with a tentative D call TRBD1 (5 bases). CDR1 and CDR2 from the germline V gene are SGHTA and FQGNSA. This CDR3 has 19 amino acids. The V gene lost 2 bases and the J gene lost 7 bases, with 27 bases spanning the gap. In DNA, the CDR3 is TGTGCCAGCAGCTTAAGAGCATCGGTTATGGACATAAGGGTTAACACCATATATTTT. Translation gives CASSLRASVMDIRVNTIYF.

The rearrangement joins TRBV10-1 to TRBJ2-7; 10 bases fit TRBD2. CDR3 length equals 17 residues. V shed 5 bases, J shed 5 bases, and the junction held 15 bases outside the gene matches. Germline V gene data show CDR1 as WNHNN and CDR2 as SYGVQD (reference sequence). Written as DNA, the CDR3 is TGCGCCAGCAGTCCCGCCCCAGCGGGAGGGCCTTTCGACGAGCAGTACTTC. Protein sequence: CASSPAPAGGPFDEQYF.

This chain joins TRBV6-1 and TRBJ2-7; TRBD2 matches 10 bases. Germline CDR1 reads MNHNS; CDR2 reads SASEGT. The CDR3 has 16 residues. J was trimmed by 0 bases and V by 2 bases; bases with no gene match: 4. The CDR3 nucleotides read TGTGCCAGCAGTGAATTCGGGACTAGCGCCTCCTACGAGCAGTACTTC. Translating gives CASSEFGTSASYEQYF.

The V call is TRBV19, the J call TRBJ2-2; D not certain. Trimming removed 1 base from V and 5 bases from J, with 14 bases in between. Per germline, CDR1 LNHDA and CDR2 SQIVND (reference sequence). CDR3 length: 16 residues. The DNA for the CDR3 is TGTGCCAGTAGTATAGGTAGCAAGGTTTTAACCGGGGAGCTGTTTTTT. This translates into CASSIGSKVLTGELFF.

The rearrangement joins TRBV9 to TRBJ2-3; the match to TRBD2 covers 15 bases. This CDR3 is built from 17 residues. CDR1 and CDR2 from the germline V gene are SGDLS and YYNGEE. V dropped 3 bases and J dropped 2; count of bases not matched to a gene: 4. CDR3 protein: CASSARTSGRATDTQYF. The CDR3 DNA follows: TGTGCCAGCAGCGCCCGGACTAGCGGGAGGGCCACAGATACGCAGTATTTT.

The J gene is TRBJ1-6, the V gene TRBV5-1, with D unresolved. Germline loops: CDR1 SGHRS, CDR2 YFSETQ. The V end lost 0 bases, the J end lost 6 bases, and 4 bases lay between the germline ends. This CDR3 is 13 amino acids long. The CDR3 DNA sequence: TGCGCCAGCAGCTTGGCTCCTAATTCACCCCTCCACTTT. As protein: CASSLAPNSPLHF.

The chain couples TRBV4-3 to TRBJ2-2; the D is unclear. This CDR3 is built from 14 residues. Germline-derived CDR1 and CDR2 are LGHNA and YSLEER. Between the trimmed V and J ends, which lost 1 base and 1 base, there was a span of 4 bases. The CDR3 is CASSQAWNTGELFF. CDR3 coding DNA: TGCGCCAGCAGCCAAGCCTGGAACACCGGGGAGCTGTTTTTT.

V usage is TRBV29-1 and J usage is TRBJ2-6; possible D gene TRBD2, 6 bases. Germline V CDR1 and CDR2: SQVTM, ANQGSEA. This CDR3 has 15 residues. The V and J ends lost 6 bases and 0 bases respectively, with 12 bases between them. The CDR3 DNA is TGCAGCGTCGCGGGGCTTAGCTCTGGGGCCAACGTCCTGACTTTC. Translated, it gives CSVAGLSSGANVLTF.

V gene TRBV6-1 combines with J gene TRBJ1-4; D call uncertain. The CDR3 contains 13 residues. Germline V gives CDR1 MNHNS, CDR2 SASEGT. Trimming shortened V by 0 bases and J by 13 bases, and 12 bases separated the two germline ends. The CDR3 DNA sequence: TGTGCCAGCAGTGAAGCTGTCCCGGAGGGACTGTTTTTT. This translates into CASSEAVPEGLFF.

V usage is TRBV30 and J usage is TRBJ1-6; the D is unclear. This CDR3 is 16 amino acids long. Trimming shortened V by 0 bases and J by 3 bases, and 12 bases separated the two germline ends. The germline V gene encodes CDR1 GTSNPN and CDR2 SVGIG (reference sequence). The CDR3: CAWSVPLGDYNSPLHF. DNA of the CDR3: TGTGCCTGGAGTGTACCCCTCGGGGACTATAATTCACCCCTCCACTTT.

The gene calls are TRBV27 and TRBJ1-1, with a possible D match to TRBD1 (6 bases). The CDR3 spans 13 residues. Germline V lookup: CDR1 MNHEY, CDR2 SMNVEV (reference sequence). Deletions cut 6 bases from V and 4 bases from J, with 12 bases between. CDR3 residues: CASSDRDTTEAFF. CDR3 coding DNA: TGTGCCAGCAGCGACCGGGACACCACTGAAGCTTTCTTT.

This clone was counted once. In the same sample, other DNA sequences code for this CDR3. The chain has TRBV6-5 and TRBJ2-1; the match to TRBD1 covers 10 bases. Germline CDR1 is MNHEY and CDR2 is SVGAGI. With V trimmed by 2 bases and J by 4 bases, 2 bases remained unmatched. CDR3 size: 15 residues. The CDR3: CASSYGTGAYNEQFF. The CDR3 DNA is TGTGCCAGCAGTTACGGGACAGGGGCGTACAATGAGCAGTTCTTC.

CDR3: CASSPMGAPPEQYF. CDR3 DNA sequence: TGTGCCAGCTCCCCCATGGGAGCCCCCCCCGAGCAGTACTTC. This chain joins TRBV5-6 and TRBJ2-7; possibly TRBD2 for D (5 bases). From germline, CDR1 is SGHDT and CDR2 YYEEEE. CDR3 size: 14 residues. The V end was cut by 7 bases, the J end by 6 bases, with 20 bases between.

Here the CDR3 reads CASSQDRDYGYTF. CDR3 DNA: TGTGCCAGCAGCCAAGACAGGGACTATGGCTACACCTTC. This rearrangement joins TRBV7-9 to TRBJ1-2, with 7 bases that match TRBD1. With V trimmed by 5 bases and J by 3 bases, 3 bases remained unmatched. The germline V gene has CDR1 SEHNR and CDR2 FQNEAQ (reference sequence). The CDR3 is made up of 13 amino acids.

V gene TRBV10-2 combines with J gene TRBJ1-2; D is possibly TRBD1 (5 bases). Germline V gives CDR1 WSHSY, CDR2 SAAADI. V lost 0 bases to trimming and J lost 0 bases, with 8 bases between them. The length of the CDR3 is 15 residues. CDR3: CASSESGEANYGYTF. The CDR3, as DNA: TGCGCCAGCAGTGAGTCAGGGGAGGCTAACTATGGCTACACCTTC.

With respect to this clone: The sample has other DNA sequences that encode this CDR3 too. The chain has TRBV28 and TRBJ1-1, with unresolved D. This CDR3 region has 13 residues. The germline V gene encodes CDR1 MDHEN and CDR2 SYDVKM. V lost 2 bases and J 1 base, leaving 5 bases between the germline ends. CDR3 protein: CASSLAPNTEAFF. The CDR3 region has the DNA TGTGCCAGCAGTTTAGCTCCGAACACTGAAGCTTTCTTT.

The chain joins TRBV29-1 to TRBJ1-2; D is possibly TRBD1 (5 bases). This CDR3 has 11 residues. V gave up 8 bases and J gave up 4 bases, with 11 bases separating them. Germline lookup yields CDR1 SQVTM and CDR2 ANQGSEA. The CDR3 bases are TGCAGCCTTACAGGTGCCTATGGCTACACCTTC. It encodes CSLTGAYGYTF.

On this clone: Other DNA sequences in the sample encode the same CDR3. Here the CDR3 reads CASSYSGGGTEAFF. CDR3 DNA: TGTGCCAGCAGTTACTCGGGGGGCGGCACTGAAGCTTTCTTT. This chain links TRBV6-5 with TRBJ1-1; TRBD1 might be the D (6 bases). V was cut by 0 bases and J by 4 bases, with 9 bases left in between. The V gene's germline CDR1 is MNHEY and CDR2 SVGAGI. CDR3 length equals 14 residues.

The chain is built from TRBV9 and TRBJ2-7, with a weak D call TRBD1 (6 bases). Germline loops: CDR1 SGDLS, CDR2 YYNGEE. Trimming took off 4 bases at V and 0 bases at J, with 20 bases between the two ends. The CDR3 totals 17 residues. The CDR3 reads CASSPQVVTGYSYEQYF. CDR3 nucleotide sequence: TGTGCCAGCAGCCCTCAGGTGGTGACAGGATACTCCTACGAGCAGTACTTC.